Below are 19 T cell receptor beta chains sequenced from a single sample in a study of OX40 agonist ivuxolimab in advanced cancers. Some clones are missing from TCRdb's copy, which holds only in-frame ones; the method was immunoSEQ multiplex PCR. Of around 84,000 clones listed, 94% are singletons. This specimen was CD4+ or CD8+ T cells sorted from blood, taken in a trial of the OX40 agonist ivuxolimab. Receptors were obtained from an adult with an advanced solid tumor such as melanoma, head and neck, liver or kidney cancer.

The V and J genes are TRBV11-2 and TRBJ2-7; TRBD1 might be the D (5 bases). CDR1 and CDR2 from the germline V gene are SGHAT and FQNNGV. Trimming pared 1 base from V and 3 bases from J, leaving 10 bases between. This CDR3 has 14 residues. The CDR3 reads CASSLVPQGYEQYF. The DNA of the CDR3 is TGTGCCAGCAGCTTAGTACCGCAGGGCTACGAGCAGTACTTC. The whole variable domain, filled in from reference TRBV11-2 and TRBJ2-7, reads EAGVAQSPRYKIIEKRQSVAFWCNPISGHATLYWYQQILGQGPKLLIQFQNNGVVDDSQLPKDRFSAERLKGVDSTLKIQPAKLEDSAVYLCASSLVPQGYEQYFGPGTRLTVT.

The chain couples TRBV6-5 to TRBJ2-7; D perhaps matches TRBD1 (6 bases). Per the germline V gene, CDR1 is MNHEY and CDR2 is SVGAGI. V dropped 8 bases and J dropped 2 bases, with 10 bases sitting between them. The CDR3 is 12 amino acids. CDR3 coding DNA: TGTGCCAGCGGGGGCATGCCCTACGAGCAGTACTTC. It translates to CASGGMPYEQYF.

In this sample, this clone turned up once. The gene calls are TRBV7-9 and TRBJ2-5; TRBD2 aligns across 8 bases. The CDR3 is made up of 16 amino acids. Germline V gives CDR1 SEHNR, CDR2 FQNEAQ (reference sequence). After removal of 0 bases from V and 2 bases from J, the junction contained 5 bases not matched to a gene. The CDR3 protein is CASSLAEVAGQETQYF. The DNA of the CDR3 is TGTGCCAGCAGCTTAGCGGAAGTAGCGGGACAAGAGACCCAGTACTTC.

The chain joins TRBV23-1 to TRBJ1-2, with TRBD1 matching 8 bases. TRBV23-1 is sorted into the ORF group, with uncertain function. The V gene end was trimmed by 0 bases and the J gene end by 6 bases; junction bases not matched to a gene: 9. The CDR3 sequence is 16 residues long. The DNA of the CDR3 is TGCGCCAGCAGTCAATCAAGCAGGGGGCGGGGGGATGGCTACACCTTC. Its protein is CASSQSSRGRGDGYTF.

V is TRBV9 and J is TRBJ2-1, with no clear D. CDR1 and CDR2 (germline): SGDLS, YYNGEE. V shed 4 bases and J shed 4 bases, with 9 bases lying between them. This CDR3 is built from 13 residues. The CDR3 nucleotides are TGTGCCAGCAGCCTTTTCCTATACAATGAGCAGTTCTTC. Translation gives CASSLFLYNEQFF.

The chain uses TRBV2 and TRBJ1-1; unclear D gene. CDR1 and CDR2 (germline): SNHLY, FYNNEI. The CDR3 extends over 12 amino acids. V was trimmed by 4 bases and J by 1 base, leaving 4 bases between them. CDR3 DNA sequence: TGTGCCAGCAGTGGAGGGAACACTGAAGCTTTCTTT. It translates to CASSGGNTEAFF.

J is TRBJ2-1 and V is TRBV11-2, with 8 bases aligning to TRBD2. With V trimmed by 4 bases and J by 4 bases, 9 bases remained unmatched. The germline V gene has CDR1 SGHAT and CDR2 FQNNGV. The CDR3 has 16 residues. The CDR3 sequence: CASSSISGRAYNEQFF. In DNA, the CDR3 is TGTGCCAGCAGCTCGATCAGCGGGAGAGCGTACAATGAGCAGTTCTTC.

The chain is built from TRBV14 and TRBJ2-5; the match to TRBD1 covers 10 bases. CDR3 length: 15 amino acids. CDR1 is SGHDN, CDR2 FVKESK, per germline. V was pared by 1 base and J by 3 bases, with 2 bases of the junction left unmatched. CDR3 sequence (DNA): TGTGCCAGCAGCCAAGGTGGGACAGGGGAAGAGACCCAGTACTTC. Translated, it gives CASSQGGTGEETQYF.

Notes on this clone: Other DNA variants within this sample encode the same CDR3. V usage is TRBV20-1 and J usage is TRBJ2-7, with TRBD2 identical over 8 bases. This CDR3 spans 11 amino acids. Germline V gene data show CDR1 as DFQATT and CDR2 as SNEGSKA (reference sequence). V gave up 6 bases and J gave up 3 bases; unmatched junction bases: 1. CDR3: CSASGSYEQYF. The CDR3 nucleotides are TGCAGTGCGAGCGGGAGCTACGAGCAGTACTTC.

This chain joins TRBV7-2 and TRBJ2-7, with 11 positions matching TRBD2. After removal of 2 bases from V and 5 bases from J, the junction contained 14 bases not matched to a gene. This CDR3 contains 18 residues. Germline V gene lookup returns CDR1 SGHTA and CDR2 FQGNSA. This CDR3 is CASSLSRRTSGSGHEQYF. CDR3 coding DNA: TGTGCCAGCAGCTTATCAAGGCGAACTAGCGGGAGCGGGCACGAGCAGTACTTC.

This chain's CDR3 is CASSPGTSYEQYF. The CDR3, as DNA: TGTGCCAGCAGCCCGGGGACCTCCTACGAGCAGTACTTC. The chain couples TRBV11-3 to TRBJ2-7; D might be TRBD1 or TRBD2, each matching 5 bases. V dropped 5 bases and J dropped 0 bases, with 8 bases sitting between them. The CDR3 contains 13 residues. Germline CDR1 SGHNT, CDR2 YENEEA.

The chain's CDR3 is CASSLVAGVGQPQHF. CDR3 in DNA: TGTGCCAGCAGCTTGGTTGCGGGGGTTGGTCAGCCCCAGCATTTT. The V call is TRBV5-8, the J call TRBJ1-5; possible D gene TRBD1, 5 bases. V was trimmed by 0 bases and J by 6 bases, leaving 13 bases between them. In germline, CDR1 is SGHTS, CDR2 YDEGEE. The CDR3 runs to 15 residues.

CDR3 DNA sequence: TGTGCCAGCAGCCCGGTGGGACAGGGAGGGCGTACGAGGGATACGCAGTATTTT. This encodes CASSPVGQGGRTRDTQYF. This rearrangement joins TRBV7-9 to TRBJ2-3; 9 bases agree with TRBD1. V gave up 5 bases and J gave up 6 bases; unmatched junction bases: 18. The V gene's germline CDR1 is SEHNR and CDR2 FQNEAQ (reference sequence). There are 18 residues in the CDR3.

The chain carries TRBV6-4 and TRBJ2-1; D may be TRBD2 (6 bases). The CDR3 is 14 residues long. V dropped 3 bases and J dropped 4 bases, with 10 bases sitting between them. CDR1 and CDR2 from the germline V gene are MRHNA and SNTAGT. Written as DNA, the CDR3 is TGTGCCAGCAGTGAGGGGGACTTTTACAATGAGCAGTTCTTC. Its translation is CASSEGDFYNEQFF.

The chain has TRBV27 and TRBJ1-1; 7 bases fit TRBD1. Germline-derived CDR1 and CDR2 are MNHEY and SMNVEV (reference sequence). The CDR3 loop spans 14 amino acids. Trimming at V came to 6 bases and at J to 1 base, leaving 5 bases not matched to a gene. CDR3 nucleotide sequence: TGTGCCAGCAGACTCTGGACAGGGAACACTGAAGCTTTCTTT. It translates to CASRLWTGNTEAFF.

This CDR3 is CASSYSVGRAGNTIYF. CDR3 sequence (DNA): TGTGCCAGCAGCTATTCGGTGGGTAGGGCTGGAAACACCATATATTTT. This sequence joins TRBV13 and TRBJ1-3, with D unclear. Deletions cut 4 bases from V and 2 bases from J, with 15 bases between. CDR1 is PRHDT, CDR2 FYEKMQ, per germline (reference sequence). CDR3 size: 16 residues.

The chain joins TRBV19 to TRBJ2-7; TRBD2 might be the D (6 bases). V gave up 1 base and J gave up 5 bases, with 15 bases separating them. Looked up from germline, CDR1 is LNHDA and CDR2 is SQIVND (reference sequence). This CDR3 has 15 amino acids. The DNA for the CDR3 is TGTGCCAGTAGTATAGGGGACTCCGGGCGGGACGAGCAGTACTTC. Its protein is CASSIGDSGRDEQYF.

The chain is built from TRBV28 and TRBJ2-1; 7 nucleotides agree with TRBD2. The CDR3 is 14 amino acids. Per germline, CDR1 MDHEN and CDR2 SYDVKM. V was clipped by 4 bases and J by 0 bases; unmatched bases: 0. CDR3 sequence reads: CASSSGGSYNEQFF. Written as DNA, the CDR3 is TGTGCCAGCAGTTCGGGGGGCTCCTACAATGAGCAGTTCTTC.

The CDR3 nucleotides read TGTGCCAGCAGCTTAAGGAATTTTGATACGCAGTATTTT. Translation: CASSLRNFDTQYF. The chain combines TRBV13 with TRBJ2-3; D unclear. The CDR3 is made up of 13 amino acids. Germline values: CDR1 PRHDT, CDR2 FYEKMQ (reference sequence). V gave up 2 bases and J gave up 6 bases, with 9 bases separating them.